This is a list of T cell receptor beta chains from one sample in a study of cytomegalovirus exposure and HLA in healthy donors. The assay was immunoSEQ multiplex PCR, and TCRdb's table has in-frame clones only and misses some. Seen here are around 130,000 clones, roughly 77% observed once, and the top ten hold 1.5% to 2%. Sequenced input: PBMCs. All receptors come from a young woman in good health and CMV-seronegative. Both conserved end residues are part of each CDR3. A D gene is named only where the DNA matches it firmly. The size of a clone is reported for some rows only, either as once, few or many, or as a class for expanded clones.

v_gene	d_gene	abundance	j_gene	CDR3aa	CDR3nt
TRBV28	TRBD1	once	TRBJ1-2	CASSLGQGAYGYTF	TGTGCCAGCAGTTTAGGGCAGGGGGCTTATGGCTACACCTTC
TRBV9	TRBD1	NA	TRBJ1-3	CASSPNTGVGNTIYF	TGTGCCAGCAGCCCTAATACAGGGGTCGGAAACACCATATATTTT
TRBV4-2	TRBD2	NA	TRBJ2-2	CASSRQVAGDTGELFF	TGTGCCAGCAGCCGTCAGGTAGCGGGAGACACCGGGGAGCTGTTTTTT
TRBV6-6	TRBD1	few	TRBJ1-1	CASFTQGAGEAFF	TGTGCCAGCTTTACACAGGGGGCGGGTGAAGCTTTCTTT
TRBV4-1	TRBD1	NA	TRBJ1-1	CASSQWDRARAFF	TGCGCCAGCAGCCAATGGGACAGGGCTAGGGCTTTCTTT
TRBV11-3	TRBD2	once	TRBJ2-1	CASSHGLAGGRINEQFF	TGTGCCAGCAGCCACGGACTAGCGGGGGGGCGAATAAATGAGCAGTTCTTC
TRBV19	NA	NA	TRBJ1-1	CASSIEWARDTEAFF	TGTGCCAGTAGTATAGAGTGGGCCAGGGATACTGAAGCTTTCTTT
TRBV7-8	TRBD1	NA	TRBJ2-5	CASSKGQGAQETQYF	TGTGCCAGCAGCAAGGGACAGGGGGCTCAAGAGACCCAGTACTTC
TRBV19	NA	NA	TRBJ1-2	CASSIGGGVIYGYTF	TGTGCCAGTAGTATAGGAGGGGGGGTAATCTACGGCTACACCTTC
TRBV5-6	NA	NA	TRBJ2-5	CASSLAGSPETQYF	TGTGCCAGCAGCTTGGCCGGGAGTCCCGAGACCCAGTACTTC
TRBV19	NA	NA	TRBJ2-3	CASSAATDTDTQYF	TGTGCCAGTAGCGCGGCTACGGACACAGATACGCAGTATTTT
TRBV7-6	TRBD2	NA	TRBJ2-1	CASSQNAGAYNEQFF	TGTGCCAGCAGTCAGAACGCGGGAGCCTACAATGAGCAGTTCTTC
TRBV29-1	NA	NA	TRBJ2-2	CSVGALTGELFF	TGCAGCGTTGGGGCCCTTACCGGGGAGCTGTTTTTT
TRBV1	NA	few	TRBJ1-2	CTSSNGQGAEGYTF	TGCACCAGCAGCAACGGACAGGGGGCTGAGGGCTACACCTTC
TRBV5-1	NA	NA	TRBJ2-5	CASSLARSGINQETQYF	TGCGCCAGCAGCTTGGCCAGGTCAGGGATCAACCAAGAGACCCAGTACTTC
TRBV7-9	NA	NA	TRBJ2-3	CSSSPLRGSSADTQYF	TGTTCCAGCAGCCCCCTTAGGGGGAGTAGCGCAGATACGCAGTATTTT
TRBV19	TRBD1	few	TRBJ2-7	CASSIARGQGADEQYF	TGTGCCAGTAGTATAGCCCGCGGGCAGGGGGCTGACGAGCAGTACTTC
TRBV6-1	TRBD1	NA	TRBJ2-3	CASSDPPWGQAVTDTQYF	TGTGCCAGCAGTGACCCTCCCTGGGGACAGGCCGTCACAGATACGCAGTATTTT
TRBV6-5	TRBD1	NA	TRBJ1-6	CASRIDRAYSPLHF	TGTGCCAGCAGAATAGACAGGGCGTACTCACCCCTCCACTTT
TRBV30	TRBD1	few	TRBJ2-5	CAWERTGIQETQYF	TGTGCCTGGGAGAGGACAGGGATCCAAGAGACCCAGTACTTC
TRBV4-1	NA	few	TRBJ2-1	CASSQESGQTFNEQFF	TGCGCCAGCAGCCAAGAATCAGGGCAAACGTTCAATGAGCAGTTCTTC
TRBV10-3	TRBD1	NA	TRBJ2-1	CAISQDRGPVSNEQFF	TGTGCCATCAGCCAGGACAGGGGCCCGGTGTCCAATGAGCAGTTCTTC
TRBV5-1	TRBD2	NA	TRBJ2-1	CASSEGLAGGLGEQFF	TGCGCCAGCAGCGAGGGACTAGCGGGGGGCTTAGGTGAGCAGTTCTTC
TRBV7-6	NA	NA	TRBJ2-7	CASSLQEGSYEQYF	TGTGCCAGCAGCTTACAGGAAGGATCCTACGAGCAGTACTTC
TRBV25-1	NA	NA	TRBJ1-6	CASSEYIRQTPLHF	TGTGCCAGCAGTGAATATATCCGACAGACGCCCCTCCACTTT
TRBV7-9	NA	few	TRBJ2-1	CASSHQGVGEQFF	TGTGCCAGCAGCCACCAAGGGGTGGGTGAGCAGTTCTTC
TRBV5-1	TRBD1	NA	TRBJ2-2	CASSLETGVNGELFF	TGCGCCAGCAGCTTGGAGACAGGGGTAAACGGGGAGCTGTTTTTT
TRBV19	NA	NA	TRBJ2-7	CASSIVPEAGREEQYF	TGTGCCAGTAGTATAGTCCCGGAGGCAGGGCGGGAAGAGCAGTACTTC
TRBV30	NA	NA	TRBJ1-6	CVSAQGSSPLHF	TGTGTCTCGGCCCAGGGAAGCTCACCCCTCCACTTT
TRBV2	NA	NA	TRBJ2-5	CASSWTTNQETQYF	TGTGCCAGCAGCTGGACAACGAACCAAGAGACCCAGTACTTC
TRBV18	NA	few	TRBJ1-3	CASSQAHIGVDTIYF	TGTGCCAGCTCACAAGCCCACATCGGGGTTGACACCATATATTTT
TRBV21-1	NA	NA	TRBJ2-7	CASSKGYRVPYEQYF	TGTGCCAGCAGCAAAGGGTACAGGGTTCCCTACGAGCAGTACTTC
TRBV6-6	TRBD2	NA	TRBJ2-3	CASTPGTRTDTQYF	TGTGCCAGCACCCCAGGGACTAGAACGGATACGCAGTATTTT
TRBV18	NA	few	TRBJ1-3	CASSPSGRSGNTIYF	TGTGCCAGCTCACCATCAGGGAGGTCTGGAAACACCATATATTTT
TRBV7-2	TRBD1	few	TRBJ2-2	CASSSSGTGPGELFF	TGTGCCAGCAGCTCTTCCGGGACAGGGCCCGGGGAGCTGTTTTTT
TRBV28	NA	NA	TRBJ1-4	CASSLGQINEKLFF	TGTGCCAGCAGTTTAGGGCAGATTAATGAAAAACTGTTTTTT
TRBV6-6	NA	NA	TRBJ1-6	CASSQPGGGSPLHF	TGTGCCAGCAGTCAGCCCGGGGGTGGTTCACCCCTCCACTTT
TRBV2	TRBD1	few	TRBJ2-5	CASSDLRQGRAYF	TGTGCCAGCAGTGACCTTCGACAGGGAAGAGCGTACTTC
TRBV19	NA	NA	TRBJ1-5	CASSRSPDNQPQHF	TGTGCCAGTAGTAGGAGTCCGGATAATCAGCCCCAGCATTTT
TRBV21-1	NA	NA	TRBJ2-7	CASSKKAYPGLAGSSYEQYF	TGTGCCAGCAGCAAAAAGGCCTACCCGGGTCTAGCGGGAAGCTCCTACGAGCAGTACTTC
TRBV29-1	NA	few	TRBJ2-1	CSVVGLYNEQFF	TGCAGCGTTGTGGGGCTTTACAATGAGCAGTTCTTC